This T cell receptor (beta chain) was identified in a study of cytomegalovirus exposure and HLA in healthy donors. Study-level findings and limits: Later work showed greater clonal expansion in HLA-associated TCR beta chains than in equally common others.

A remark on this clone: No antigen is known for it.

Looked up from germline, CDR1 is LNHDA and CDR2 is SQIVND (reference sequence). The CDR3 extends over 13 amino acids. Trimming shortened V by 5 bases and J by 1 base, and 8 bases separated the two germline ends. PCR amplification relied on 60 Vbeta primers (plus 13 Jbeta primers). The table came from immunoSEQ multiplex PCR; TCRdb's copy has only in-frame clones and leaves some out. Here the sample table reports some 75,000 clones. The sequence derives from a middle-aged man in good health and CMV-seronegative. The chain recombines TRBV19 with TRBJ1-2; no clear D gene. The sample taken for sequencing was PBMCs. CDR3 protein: CASSPRSNYGYTF. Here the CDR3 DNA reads TGTGCCAGTAGTCCGAGGAGTAACTATGGCTACACCTTC.